The 29 T cell receptor beta chains given below trace back to one sample, sequenced in a study of cytomegalovirus exposure and HLA in healthy donors. The primer mix had 60 Vbeta and 13 Jbeta primers. Sequencing used immunoSEQ multiplex PCR; TCRdb keeps in-frame clones, though not all of them. The table records more than 100,000 clones, 60% to 85% of them present only once. The sample consisted of PBMCs. These receptors were taken from a woman aged 40 to 55 in good health and CMV-seronegative.

This clone appeared a few times. This rearrangement joins TRBV15 to TRBJ2-4; D is possibly TRBD1 (6 bases). The V end lost 3 bases, the J end lost 0 bases, and 15 bases lay between the germline ends. Germline V gene sequence: CDR1 LNHNV, CDR2 YYDKDF (reference sequence). The CDR3 is 17 amino acids. Here the CDR3 DNA reads TGTGCCACCAGCAGTCACAGGGACAACCTAGCCAAAAACATTCAGTACTTC. Its translation is CATSSHRDNLAKNIQYF.

The rearrangement uses TRBV10-2 and TRBJ1-2; D possibly corresponds to TRBD1 (6 bases). The germline CDR1 and CDR2 sequences are WSHSY and SAAADI. The CDR3 is 14 amino acids. Trimming left V 2 bases short and J 0 bases short, with 7 bases between. The CDR3 bases are TGCGCCAGCAGTGAGACAGGGCCTAACTATGGCTACACCTTC. Protein: CASSETGPNYGYTF.

This chain connects TRBV2 to TRBJ2-7; 8 bases map to TRBD2. CDR3 size: 13 residues. The germline V gene has CDR1 SNHLY and CDR2 FYNNEI. After removal of 5 bases from V and 4 bases from J, the junction contained 4 bases not matched to a gene. This CDR3 reads CASSFQRGYEQYF. The CDR3 nucleotides read TGTGCCAGCAGTTTTCAGCGGGGGTACGAGCAGTACTTC.

The V gene is TRBV4-2, the J gene TRBJ1-4; D is undetermined. From germline, CDR1 is LGHNA and CDR2 YNFKEQ. The CDR3 totals 17 residues. The ends were cut back, 4 bases at V and 4 bases at J, with 19 bases in the middle. The CDR3 DNA sequence: TGTGCCAGCAGCCCAACTATTAATCGGGGAGGTAATGAAAAACTGTTTTTT. It encodes CASSPTINRGGNEKLFF.

The rearrangement uses TRBV5-4 and TRBJ2-3; maybe TRBD1 (6 bases). The CDR3 is 13 amino acids. Per germline, CDR1 SGHNT and CDR2 YYREEE (reference sequence). Trimming took off 3 bases at V and 4 bases at J, with 9 bases between the two ends. CDR3 region: CASSSAGADTQYF. CDR3 DNA: TGTGCCAGCAGCTCAGCAGGGGCAGATACGCAGTATTTT.

The chain has TRBV7-9 and TRBJ2-3, with 8 bases aligning to TRBD2. The V segment lost 1 base and the J segment 7 bases; nucleotides outside the gene matches: 4. This CDR3 comprises 14 residues. Germline V gives CDR1 SEHNR, CDR2 FQNEAQ (reference sequence). CDR3 loop: CASSLGAGVNTQYF. The CDR3 DNA sequence: TGTGCCAGCAGCTTAGGAGCGGGGGTTAATACGCAGTATTTT.

The chain has TRBV19 and TRBJ2-2, with D possibly matching TRBD1 (7 bases). Trimming removed 7 bases at V and 5 bases at J, with 20 bases between. CDR1 LNHDA and CDR2 SQIVND come from the germline V gene (reference sequence). The length of the CDR3 is 16 residues. The CDR3: CASTRGAGSLTGELFF. CDR3 sequence (DNA): TGTGCCAGTACCAGGGGGGCGGGCTCCCTAACCGGGGAGCTGTTTTTT.

The CDR3 nucleotides read TGTGCCAGCAGTTACAAGGGAGGGAATAATTCACCCCTCCACTTT. It yields the protein CASSYKGGNNSPLHF. The chain couples TRBV6-5 to TRBJ1-6; D ambiguous. The CDR3 loop spans 15 amino acids. Germline V lookup: CDR1 MNHEY, CDR2 SVGAGI. Deletions cut 2 bases from V and 5 bases from J, with 10 bases between.

The rearrangement joins TRBV28 to TRBJ1-5; 7 bases line up with TRBD1. CDR3 size: 13 residues. The J segment lost 5 bases and the V segment lost 6 bases, leaving 4 bases of the junction unmatched. Germline V gene lookup returns CDR1 MDHEN and CDR2 SYDVKM. CDR3 sequence reads: CASRYDRDQPQHF. The DNA of the CDR3 is TGTGCCAGCAGATATGACAGGGATCAGCCCCAGCATTTT.

The chain employs TRBV7-2 and TRBJ2-3; tentatively, D is TRBD1 (5 bases). CDR3 length: 14 amino acids. Germline V gene data show CDR1 as SGHTA and CDR2 as FQGNSA. V was clipped by 7 bases and J by 1 base, with 12 bases between them. Written as DNA, the CDR3 is TGTGCCAGCAACGTCGACAGCGGCACAGATACGCAGTATTTT. Translated, it gives CASNVDSGTDTQYF.

This rearrangement joins TRBV30 to TRBJ2-7; TRBD1 aligns across 9 bases. Germline V lookup: CDR1 GTSNPN, CDR2 SVGIG (reference sequence). J was trimmed by 3 bases and V by 3 bases; bases with no gene match: 6. This CDR3 has 14 residues. The CDR3 DNA reads as TGTGCCTGGAGGGGGACAGGGTGGGGCTACGAGCAGTACTTC. This sequence encodes CAWRGTGWGYEQYF.

This sequence joins TRBV5-6 and TRBJ1-2, with 9 bases matching TRBD1. Germline V CDR1 and CDR2: SGHDT, YYEEEE. V shed 2 bases, J shed 6 bases, and the junction held 11 bases outside the gene matches. There are 16 residues in the CDR3. The DNA of the CDR3 is TGTGCCAGCAGCTTATTATTCCGGGACAGGGATCATGGCTACACCTTC. It translates to CASSLLFRDRDHGYTF.

CDR3 DNA sequence: TGCAGTACTAGTAGTTCCTACAATGAGCAGTTCTTC. This codes for CSTSSSYNEQFF. V and J are TRBV29-1 and TRBJ2-1, with a possible D match to TRBD2 (5 bases). The germline CDR1 and CDR2 sequences are SQVTM and ANQGSEA. CDR3 length equals 12 residues.

The gene calls are TRBV5-1 and TRBJ1-2; tentative D call: TRBD1 (6 bases). The germline gives CDR1 SGHRS, CDR2 YFSETQ. The V and J ends lost 2 bases and 4 bases respectively, with 12 bases between them. This CDR3 has 14 residues. In DNA, the CDR3 is TGCGCCAGCAGCTTATACAGGGAAAGCTATGGCTACACCTTC. Translated, it gives CASSLYRESYGYTF.

This clone showed up just once. The V call is TRBV4-3, the J call TRBJ2-1; 11 nucleotides align to TRBD2. V shed 0 bases and J 0 bases; nucleotides not matched to a gene: 7. Germline V gene data show CDR1 as LGHNA and CDR2 as YSLEER. The CDR3 has 19 amino acids. The CDR3 DNA follows: TGCGCCAGCAGCCAAGATCGGCTAGCGGGGGGAAGCTCCTACAATGAGCAGTTCTTC. Translating gives CASSQDRLAGGSSYNEQFF.

This sequence joins TRBV27 and TRBJ2-2, with D hard to call. CDR1 and CDR2 (germline): MNHEY, SMNVEV (reference sequence). The CDR3 sequence is 17 residues long. V dropped 3 bases and J dropped 2 bases, with 16 bases sitting between them. CDR3 nucleotides: TGTGCCAGCAGTTTCCAACCTTACCACTCTAACACCGGGGAGCTGTTTTTT. The encoded protein is CASSFQPYHSNTGELFF.

The V gene is TRBV9, the J gene TRBJ1-5; 7 positions match TRBD1. Trimming at V came to 4 bases and at J to 2 bases, leaving 6 bases not matched to a gene. Germline CDR1 and CDR2: SGDLS and YYNGEE. CDR3 length: 15 residues. The CDR3 loop reads CASSFTGVGNQPQHF. The DNA for the CDR3 is TGTGCCAGCAGCTTTACAGGGGTGGGCAATCAGCCCCAGCATTTT. The variable domain in full, completed from reference TRBV9 and TRBJ1-5, reads DSGVTQTPKHLITATGQRVTLRCSPRSGDLSVYWYQQSLDQGLQFLIQYYNGEERAKGNILERFSAQQFPDLHSELNLSSLELGDSALYFCASSFTGVGNQPQHFGDGTRLSIL.

The V call is TRBV5-1, the J call TRBJ1-1; tentatively, D is TRBD1 (6 bases). The CDR3 sequence is 16 residues long. The V end lost 2 bases, the J end lost 1 base, and 15 bases lay between the germline ends. Germline lookup yields CDR1 SGHRS and CDR2 YFSETQ. As DNA, the CDR3 is TGCGCCAGCAGCTTTGGGCACAGGGTGGAGAACACTGAAGCTTTCTTT. Translating gives CASSFGHRVENTEAFF.

The sample holds a few counts of this clone. The chain couples TRBV10-3 to TRBJ2-7; D uncertain. This CDR3 is built from 14 residues. Looked up from germline, CDR1 is ENHRY and CDR2 is SYGVKD. Trimming shortened V by 2 bases and J by 7 bases, and 15 bases separated the two germline ends. The CDR3 loop reads CAISEAPRGSEQYF. CDR3 coding DNA: TGTGCCATCAGTGAGGCCCCACGAGGAAGTGAGCAGTACTTC.

This clone was seen a few times. The genes are TRBV6-1 and TRBJ1-6; no clear D. Germline assignment: CDR1 MNHNS and CDR2 SASEGT. Deletions cut 4 bases from V and 4 bases from J, with 20 bases between. The CDR3 runs to 18 residues. The CDR3 loop is CASSVNSGSIRYNSPLHF. CDR3 bases: TGTGCCAGCAGTGTTAACAGTGGAAGTATACGGTATAATTCACCCCTCCACTTT.

The J gene is TRBJ2-2, the V gene TRBV2, with 8 positions matching TRBD2. Trimming removed 1 base from V and 4 bases from J; junction bases left unmatched: 8. This CDR3 contains 17 residues. Germline-derived CDR1 and CDR2 are SNHLY and FYNNEI. CDR3 residues: CASSEGQRGSVTGELFF. As DNA, the CDR3 is TGTGCCAGCAGTGAAGGCCAGCGGGGGTCCGTCACCGGGGAGCTGTTTTTT.

This sequence joins TRBV5-1 and TRBJ1-2, with TRBD1 as a possible D gene (5 bases). The CDR3 runs 12 residues. V lost 3 bases, J lost 4 bases, and 7 bases lay in between. Germline CDR1 reads SGHRS; CDR2 reads YFSETQ. The CDR3 protein is CASSSDSYGYTF. CDR3 bases: TGCGCCAGCAGCTCCGACAGCTATGGCTACACCTTC. The entire variable domain, with the rest obtained from reference TRBV5-1 and TRBJ1-2, is as follows: KAGVTQTPRYLIKTRGQQVTLSCSPISGHRSVSWYQQTPGQGLQFLFEYFSETQRNKGNFPGRFSGRQFSNSRSEMNVSTLELGDSALYLCASSSDSYGYTFGSGTRLTVV.

V is TRBV28 and J is TRBJ2-4; TRBD2 aligns across 7 bases. Trimming took 6 bases from V and 6 from J; bases not matched to a gene: 14. Germline CDR1 reads MDHEN; CDR2 reads SYDVKM. The CDR3 sequence is 16 residues long. The CDR3 region has the DNA TGTGCCAGCAGGGGGCTCCAGGAAGCGGGGATAAACATTCAGTACTTC. Translating it yields CASRGLQEAGINIQYF.

This clone was seen more than once but under ten times. The rearrangement links TRBV28 to TRBJ1-5; 9 bases are a match to TRBD1. J lost 0 bases, V lost 6 bases, and 12 bases had no gene match. CDR1 and CDR2 from the germline V gene are MDHEN and SYDVKM. This CDR3 has 18 residues. For the CDR3, the DNA is TGTGCCAGCAGCACACCCCGGGACAGGGATAATAGCAATCAGCCCCAGCATTTT. The encoded protein is CASSTPRDRDNSNQPQHF.

This clone appeared a few times. CDR3 residues: CASSERGGEPGNTIYF. The CDR3, as DNA: TGTGCCAGCAGTGAAAGGGGCGGCGAACCTGGAAACACCATATATTTT. This chain joins TRBV25-1 and TRBJ1-3, with TRBD1 as a possible D gene (5 bases). Germline loops: CDR1 MGHDK, CDR2 SYGVNS. The CDR3 spans 16 residues. V was shortened by 2 bases and J by 2 bases, with 13 bases between the two germline ends.

The rearrangement joins TRBV9 to TRBJ2-1, with 8 bases matching TRBD1. CDR1 and CDR2 (germline): SGDLS, YYNGEE. Trimming took 0 bases from V and 1 from J; bases not matched to a gene: 9. CDR3 length: 18 residues. This CDR3 reads CASSVDFPRQGSYNEQFF. CDR3 DNA sequence: TGTGCCAGCAGCGTAGATTTTCCCCGACAGGGGTCCTACAATGAGCAGTTCTTC.

V is TRBV6-5 and J is TRBJ1-1; D is possibly TRBD1 (5 bases). The CDR3 covers 14 residues. Looked up from germline, CDR1 is MNHEY and CDR2 is SVGAGI. V was cut by 7 bases and J by 1 base, with 13 bases left in between. CDR3 loop: CASNFDRQNTEAFF. The CDR3 DNA sequence: TGTGCCAGCAACTTCGACAGACAGAACACTGAAGCTTTCTTT.

The chain combines TRBV25-1 with TRBJ2-5, with TRBD1 matching 8 bases. The J call may not be correct, given that the DNA end is closer to TRBJ2-7. CDR3 length: 12 residues. The germline V gene has CDR1 MGHDK and CDR2 SYGVNS. The CDR3 DNA follows: TGTGCCAGCAGTGGACAGGGGTACGAGCAGTACTTC. This translates into CASSGQGYEQYF.

This chain connects TRBV11-3 to TRBJ2-1; maybe TRBD1 (6 bases). There are 15 residues in the CDR3. The germline V gene encodes CDR1 SGHNT and CDR2 YENEEA. V lost 1 base to trimming and J lost 2 bases, with 9 bases between them. CDR3 DNA sequence: TGTGCCAGCAGCTTAGGACAGGCGACCTACAATGAGCAGTTCTTC. This gives the protein CASSLGQATYNEQFF.